The 23 T cell receptor beta chains given below trace back to one sample, sequenced in a study of T cells in Graves' hyperthyroidism and ophthalmopathy. Researchers amplified the TCR beta CDR3 regions from RNA transcripts. First-round RT-PCR of the TCR CDR3 relied on the HTBI primer set. TCRdb itself ran the multiplex PCR reads through MiXCR, one entry per CDR3 protein. Counted here are around 560,000 distinct CDR3 sequences, 16% occurring once; the ten biggest clones make up around 18%. Sequencing used blood. These receptors all stem from a woman aged 18-29 years with Graves' hyperthyroidism.

This clonotype has ten or more counts. V usage is TRBV11-2 and J usage is TRBJ2-7, with 10 bases fitting TRBD1. This CDR3 contains 17 residues. J was trimmed by 6 bases and V by 5 bases; bases with no gene match: 16. In germline, CDR1 is SGHAT, CDR2 FQNNGV. The CDR3 sequence is CASSPGSGQGGTLEQYF. Here the CDR3 DNA reads TGTGCCAGCAGCCCCGGGTCAGGACAGGGGGGAACTCTCGAGCAGTACTTC.

CDR3 sequence (DNA): TGCAGTGCTAGAGTTCCTAGAATCCGCGAGCAGTACTTC. Its translation is CSARVPRIREQYF. The chain links TRBV20-1 to TRBJ2-7; no clear D gene. CDR3 length: 13 residues. Germline V gene sequence: CDR1 DFQATT, CDR2 SNEGSKA (reference sequence). V was trimmed by 1 base and J by 6 bases, leaving 13 bases between them.

This chain joins TRBV24-1 and TRBJ2-1; 12 bases align to TRBD1. From germline, CDR1 is KGHDR and CDR2 SFDVKD. V lost 7 bases to trimming and J lost 8 bases; unmatched junction nucleotides: 2. There are 13 residues in the CDR3. DNA of the CDR3: TGTGCCACCAGGGGACAGGGGGCATATGAGCAGTTCTTC. This encodes CATRGQGAYEQFF.

The genes are TRBV27 and TRBJ2-7; D not certain. The CDR3 loop spans 15 amino acids. Germline CDR1 MNHEY, CDR2 SMNVEV (reference sequence). V dropped 2 bases and J dropped 2 bases, with 13 bases sitting between them. CDR3 sequence: CASSLVSGIAYEQYF. In DNA form, the CDR3 reads TGTGCCAGCAGTTTAGTAAGTGGAATCGCCTACGAGCAGTACTTC.

This chain connects TRBV5-1 to TRBJ1-5; D is ambiguous. The CDR3 loop spans 13 amino acids. V lost 4 bases, J lost 6 bases, and 11 bases lay in between. CDR1 and CDR2 from the germline V gene are SGHRS and YFSETQ. The CDR3 bases are TGCGCCAGCAGCGTGGAAAAGGGTCAGCCCCAGCATTTT. Translated, it gives CASSVEKGQPQHF.

Many counts were recorded for this clonotype. V usage is TRBV7-2 and J usage is TRBJ2-3; 11 bases line up with TRBD2. The CDR3 length is 18 residues. The germline gives CDR1 SGHTA, CDR2 FQGNSA. Losses at the gene ends were 4 bases for V and 2 bases for J; bases not matched to a gene: 11. DNA for the CDR3: TGTGCCAGCAGCTCCACTCTTCTAGCGGGGGGATACACAGATACGCAGTATTTT. It yields the protein CASSSTLLAGGYTDTQYF.

V and J are TRBV15 and TRBJ1-2; D not certain. Per germline, CDR1 LNHNV and CDR2 YYDKDF (reference sequence). The CDR3 has 15 amino acids. V gave up 1 base and J gave up 8 bases, with 17 bases separating them. The CDR3 coding sequence is TGTGCCACCAGCAGAGGCGGGTCCGCGGTTTGGGGCTACACCTTC. Translated: CATSRGGSAVWGYTF.

There are many counts of this clonotype. The chain uses TRBV5-1 and TRBJ2-1; the match to TRBD1 covers 7 bases. Germline V gene data show CDR1 as SGHRS and CDR2 as YFSETQ. The CDR3 runs to 14 residues. The J segment lost 10 bases and the V segment lost 2 bases, leaving 9 bases of the junction unmatched. The CDR3 reads CASSLLQGYREQFF. As DNA, the CDR3 is TGCGCCAGCAGCTTACTACAGGGGTATAGGGAGCAGTTCTTC. Looking up the rest from reference TRBV5-1 and TRBJ2-1 gives the full variable domain: KAGVTQTPRYLIKTRGQQVTLSCSPISGHRSVSWYQQTPGQGLQFLFEYFSETQRNKGNFPGRFSGRQFSNSRSEMNVSTLELGDSALYLCASSLLQGYREQFFGPGTRLTVL.

This clonotype was picked up a small number of times. This rearrangement joins TRBV12-5 to TRBJ1-2; TRBD1 is a possible D gene (6 bases). Germline CDR1 is LGHNT and CDR2 is FRNRAP. Deletions cut 4 bases from V and 3 bases from J, with 6 bases between. This CDR3 contains 12 residues. This CDR3 is CASGYRDYGYTF. The DNA for the CDR3 is TGTGCTAGTGGTTACAGGGACTATGGCTACACCTTC. Combining the CDR3 with reference TRBV12-5 and TRBJ1-2 gives the whole variable domain DARVTQTPRHKVTEMGQEVTMRCQPILGHNTVFWYRQTMMQGLELLAYFRNRAPLDDSGMPKDRFSAEMPDATLATLKIQPSEPRDSAVYFCASGYRDYGYTFGSGTRLTVV.

There are many counts of this clonotype. This chain connects TRBV7-8 to TRBJ2-7; D gene unclear. Germline CDR1 reads SGHVS; CDR2 reads FQNEAQ. The CDR3 contains 15 residues. Trimming removed 3 bases at V and 2 bases at J, with 14 bases between. The CDR3 DNA reads TGTGCCAGCAGCTTGAACCCAGGCAGAACCTACGAGCAGTACTTC. It specifies CASSLNPGRTYEQYF.

This clonotype was seen more than once but under ten times. The rearrangement uses TRBV28 and TRBJ1-5, with a weak D call TRBD1 (6 bases). This CDR3 is built from 15 residues. Germline lookup yields CDR1 MDHEN and CDR2 SYDVKM. Trimming removed 7 bases from V and 3 bases from J, with 16 bases in between. In DNA form, the CDR3 reads TGTGCCAGCACCCCGGGGGGGGGGCTCAATCAGCCCCAGCATTTT. Translation: CASTPGGGLNQPQHF. Based on the CDR3 plus reference TRBV28 and TRBJ1-5, the full variable domain is DVKVTQSSRYLVKRTGEKVFLECVQDMDHENMFWYRQDPGLGLRLIYFSYDVKMKEKGDIPEGYSVSREKKERFSLILESASTNQTSMYLCASTPGGGLNQPQHFGDGTRLSIL.

This clonotype has at least ten counts. The chain is built from TRBV7-2 and TRBJ2-1, with TRBD1 identical over 7 bases. Looked up from germline, CDR1 is SGHTA and CDR2 is FQGNSA. The V segment lost 6 bases and the J segment 9 bases; nucleotides outside the gene matches: 14. This CDR3 is 15 amino acids long. CDR3 sequence: CASRQAGGPTGEQFF. The DNA for the CDR3 is TGTGCCAGCAGACAAGCAGGGGGACCCACCGGTGAGCAGTTCTTC.

V gene TRBV27 combines with J gene TRBJ2-1; 7 bases match TRBD1. This CDR3 has 13 amino acids. CDR1 and CDR2 from the germline V gene are MNHEY and SMNVEV (reference sequence). The V and J ends lost 8 bases and 8 bases, in that order; junction bases with no gene match: 9. The CDR3 loop reads CASLGQGVDEQFF. The CDR3 DNA is TGTGCCAGCTTGGGGCAGGGGGTGGATGAGCAGTTCTTC.

This clonotype was found a few times. The CDR3 region has the DNA TGTGCCAGCTCACCTATACCACAGACTAGCGGGTTCACCGGGGAGCTGTTTTTT. This gives the protein CASSPIPQTSGFTGELFF. V gene TRBV18 combines with J gene TRBJ2-2, with 10 bases identical to TRBD2. CDR1 KGHSH and CDR2 LQKENI come from the germline V gene. The J segment lost 4 bases and the V segment lost 3 bases, leaving 11 bases of the junction unmatched. This CDR3 is 18 amino acids long. The whole variable domain, remainder taken from reference TRBV18 and TRBJ2-2, is NAGVMQNPRHLVRRRGQEARLRCSPMKGHSHVYWYRQLPEEGLKFMVYLQKENIIDESGMPKERFSAEFPKEGPSILRIQQVVRGDSAAYFCASSPIPQTSGFTGELFFGEGSRLTVL.

The chain couples TRBV19 to TRBJ2-3; maybe TRBD2 (5 bases). Germline V CDR1 and CDR2: LNHDA, SQIVND (reference sequence). The CDR3 contains 17 residues. Trimming stripped 3 bases from V and 0 bases from J, with 16 bases between. The CDR3 DNA follows: TGTGCCAGTAGTATCCTATCCGGGATTACTAGCACAGATACGCAGTATTTT. Translated: CASSILSGITSTDTQYF.

This clonotype was seen only a few times. This chain connects TRBV7-2 to TRBJ1-2; TRBD1 agrees at 7 bases. V was clipped by 5 bases and J by 8 bases; unmatched bases: 8. The CDR3 spans 13 residues. Germline V gene data show CDR1 as SGHTA and CDR2 as FQGNSA. CDR3 DNA: TGTGCCAGCAGCCTGCGGGACAGCGAAGGCTACACCTTC. It is translated as CASSLRDSEGYTF.

The chain links TRBV24-1 to TRBJ2-3; 7 bases align to TRBD1. V dropped 10 bases and J dropped 0; count of bases not matched to a gene: 9. This CDR3 is 15 amino acids long. Germline CDR1 reads KGHDR; CDR2 reads SFDVKD. The CDR3 is CATQRDSSSTDTQYF. CDR3 DNA: TGTGCCACACAACGGGACAGCTCTAGCACAGATACGCAGTATTTT.

A note on this clonotype: This clone may be a read error of a much larger clone one base away. The chain carries TRBV19 and TRBJ2-5, with unresolved D. The V and J ends lost 7 bases and 1 base respectively, with 10 bases between them. This CDR3 is built from 13 residues. Looked up from germline, CDR1 is LNHDA and CDR2 is SQIVND (reference sequence). CDR3 loop: CASNMLGQETQYF. CDR3 coding DNA: TGTGCCAGTAATATGCTAGGCCAAGAGACCCAGTACTTC.

This clonotype appeared many times. The chain couples TRBV20-1 to TRBJ2-1; TRBD2 agrees at 9 bases. Germline V CDR1 and CDR2: DFQATT, SNEGSKA (reference sequence). This CDR3 comprises 11 residues. The V segment lost 5 bases and the J segment 9 bases; nucleotides outside the gene matches: 2. In nucleotides, the CDR3 is TGCAGTGCTCCAGCGGGAGGTGAGCAGTTCTTC. It codes for CSAPAGGEQFF.

The rearrangement joins TRBV12-5 to TRBJ2-2; D tentatively reads TRBD1 or TRBD2 (6 bases each). The CDR3 runs 16 residues. V was clipped by 1 base and J by 3 bases, with 12 bases between them. Germline V gene lookup returns CDR1 LGHNT and CDR2 FRNRAP. The CDR3 sequence: CASGLARGPHTGELFF. CDR3 sequence (DNA): TGTGCTAGTGGTTTGGCCCGGGGGCCACACACCGGGGAGCTGTTTTTT.

The rearrangement uses TRBV19 and TRBJ2-7; no clear D. The germline CDR1 and CDR2 sequences are LNHDA and SQIVND (reference sequence). The CDR3 is made up of 13 amino acids. V shed 2 bases and J shed 3 bases, with 8 bases lying between them. CDR3 protein: CASSISAIYEQYF. CDR3 bases: TGTGCCAGTAGTATATCGGCAATCTACGAGCAGTACTTC.

The chain uses TRBV7-9 and TRBJ2-5, with D perhaps TRBD1 or TRBD2 (5 bases each). CDR1 SEHNR and CDR2 FQNEAQ come from the germline V gene (reference sequence). The CDR3 consists of 14 residues. Trimming removed 7 bases at V and 1 base at J, with 13 bases between. CDR3 sequence reads: CASTLLGVQETQYF. DNA of the CDR3: TGTGCCAGCACCCTACTGGGGGTCCAAGAGACCCAGTACTTC.

In its sample, this clonotype was seen a few times. The chain carries TRBV4-1 and TRBJ1-5, with TRBD1 matching over 9 bases. Unmatched junction bases numbered 12, after V lost 6 bases and J lost 0 bases. This CDR3 is 18 amino acids long. Germline CDR1 and CDR2: MGHRA and YSYEKL. This CDR3 reads CASSLLDRGPYSNQPQHF. The CDR3, as DNA: TGCGCCAGCAGTCTCCTGGACAGGGGTCCCTATAGCAATCAGCCCCAGCATTTT.